Listed below are T cell receptor beta chains from one sample, sequenced in a study of cytomegalovirus exposure and HLA in healthy donors. This table comes from immunoSEQ multiplex PCR, and its TCRdb copy is limited to in-frame clones, with some not included. This table holds under 250,000 clones, 70% to 80% found once. Sample: PBMCs. The source is a woman in her twenties or thirties in good health and CMV-seronegative. CDR3s include the opening cysteine and the closing phenylalanine or tryptophan. The D gene is left open where the match is weak. Clone size is stated in some rows and not others, as once, few, many or a class when expanded.

d_call: NA
j_call: TRBJ2-1
v_call: TRBV19
clone_size: NA
cdr3_aa: CASSISASSYNEQFF
cdr3_nt: TGTGCCAGTAGTATTAGCGCCAGCTCCTACAATGAGCAGTTCTTC

d_call: TRBD2
j_call: TRBJ2-7
v_call: TRBV5-1
clone_size: NA
cdr3_aa: CASSFSHGGAGTPYEQYF
cdr3_nt: TGCGCCAGCAGCTTTAGCCACGGGGGGGCCGGGACGCCCTACGAGCAGTACTTC

d_call: NA
j_call: TRBJ2-5
v_call: TRBV7-9
clone_size: few
cdr3_aa: CSSSNIGWTQYF
cdr3_nt: TGTTCCAGCAGCAATATCGGTTGGACCCAGTACTTC

d_call: TRBD2
j_call: TRBJ2-7
v_call: TRBV5-1
clone_size: NA
cdr3_aa: CASSLPLAGNYEQYF
cdr3_nt: TGCGCCAGCAGCTTGCCCCTAGCGGGAAACTACGAGCAGTACTTC

d_call: TRBD1
j_call: TRBJ1-4
v_call: TRBV5-6
clone_size: NA
cdr3_aa: CASSSRDRGGEKLFF
cdr3_nt: TGTGCCAGCAGCTCTCGGGACAGGGGTGGTGAAAAACTGTTTTTT

d_call: NA
j_call: TRBJ2-1
v_call: TRBV5-1
clone_size: once
cdr3_aa: CASSLRIDRENEQFF
cdr3_nt: TGCGCCAGCAGCTTGCGTATTGACCGGGAAAATGAGCAGTTCTTC

d_call: TRBD2
j_call: TRBJ2-5
v_call: TRBV6-1
clone_size: many
cdr3_aa: CASSAAGLADQETQYF
cdr3_nt: TGTGCCAGCAGTGCCGCTGGACTAGCGGACCAAGAGACCCAGTACTTC

d_call: TRBD1
j_call: TRBJ2-7
v_call: TRBV6-1
clone_size: NA
cdr3_aa: CASSEADRAYEQYF
cdr3_nt: TGTGCCAGCAGTGAAGCCGACAGGGCCTACGAGCAGTACTTC

d_call: TRBD2
j_call: TRBJ2-3
v_call: TRBV5-1
clone_size: few
cdr3_aa: CASSSILLAARTDTQYF
cdr3_nt: TGCGCCAGCAGTTCTATCCTACTAGCGGCGAGGACAGATACGCAGTATTTT

d_call: NA
j_call: TRBJ1-1
v_call: TRBV11-2
clone_size: NA
cdr3_aa: CASSLSPNSEAFF
cdr3_nt: TGTGCCAGCAGCTTAAGCCCCAATTCTGAAGCTTTCTTT

d_call: NA
j_call: TRBJ1-2
v_call: TRBV4-2
clone_size: once
cdr3_aa: CASSQDEGVGWGYPF
cdr3_nt: TGTGCCAGCAGCCAAGATGAAGGGGTCGGATGGGGCTACCCCTTC

d_call: TRBD2
j_call: TRBJ2-3
v_call: TRBV9
clone_size: NA
cdr3_aa: CASSVESGGAGDTQYF
cdr3_nt: TGTGCCAGCAGCGTAGAAAGCGGGGGGGCGGGAGATACGCAGTATTTT

d_call: TRBD1
j_call: TRBJ1-1
v_call: TRBV9
clone_size: NA
cdr3_aa: CASSRRTGGETEAFF
cdr3_nt: TGTGCCAGCAGCCGCCGGACAGGGGGCGAGACTGAAGCTTTCTTT

d_call: TRBD1
j_call: TRBJ1-4
v_call: TRBV4-2
clone_size: few
cdr3_aa: CASSHSRDRHEKLFF
cdr3_nt: TGTGCCAGCAGCCACAGCCGGGACAGGCACGAAAAACTGTTTTTT

d_call: NA
j_call: TRBJ1-6
v_call: TRBV7-8
clone_size: NA
cdr3_aa: CASSLNRVANSPLHF
cdr3_nt: TGTGCCAGCAGCCTGAACAGGGTGGCAAATTCACCCCTCCACTTT

d_call: NA
j_call: TRBJ2-4
v_call: TRBV29-1
clone_size: once
cdr3_aa: CSVHKGGGNIQYF
cdr3_nt: TGCAGCGTTCACAAAGGGGGTGGAAACATTCAGTACTTC

d_call: NA
j_call: TRBJ1-1
v_call: TRBV6-4
clone_size: NA
cdr3_aa: CASSGQVGTEAFF
cdr3_nt: TGTGCCAGCAGTGGGCAGGTAGGAACTGAAGCTTTCTTT

d_call: NA
j_call: TRBJ1-5
v_call: TRBV19
clone_size: NA
cdr3_aa: CASSIDLNSNQPQHF
cdr3_nt: TGTGCCAGTAGTATAGACCTTAATAGCAATCAGCCCCAGCATTTT

d_call: TRBD2
j_call: TRBJ2-1
v_call: TRBV18
clone_size: NA
cdr3_aa: CASSPRTSGRAEQFF
cdr3_nt: TGTGCCAGCTCACCCCGGACTAGCGGGAGAGCTGAGCAGTTCTTC

d_call: TRBD2
j_call: TRBJ2-7
v_call: TRBV2
clone_size: NA
cdr3_aa: CASSGKRGVRSGEQYF
cdr3_nt: TGTGCCAGCAGTGGAAAGCGGGGGGTCCGCAGTGGCGAGCAGTACTTC

d_call: TRBD1
j_call: TRBJ2-7
v_call: TRBV5-1
clone_size: NA
cdr3_aa: CASSLVSGDRNSYEQYF
cdr3_nt: TGCGCCAGCAGCTTGGTATCGGGGGACAGGAATTCCTACGAGCAGTACTTC

d_call: NA
j_call: TRBJ1-1
v_call: TRBV30
clone_size: NA
cdr3_aa: CAWSRGYTEAFF
cdr3_nt: TGTGCCTGGAGTAGAGGGTACACTGAAGCTTTCTTT

d_call: TRBD1
j_call: TRBJ1-2
v_call: TRBV7-9
clone_size: NA
cdr3_aa: CSSSFFQDRGQPRYTF
cdr3_nt: TGTTCCAGCAGCTTCTTTCAGGACAGGGGACAACCCCGCTACACCTTC

d_call: NA
j_call: TRBJ1-5
v_call: TRBV6-6
clone_size: NA
cdr3_aa: CASSYSTVTGPQHF
cdr3_nt: TGTGCCAGCAGTTACTCGACAGTGACGGGGCCCCAGCATTTT

d_call: NA
j_call: TRBJ1-1
v_call: TRBV11-2
clone_size: NA
cdr3_aa: CASTSYPDSFTEAFF
cdr3_nt: TGTGCCAGCACCTCATACCCGGACAGTTTCACTGAAGCTTTCTTT

d_call: NA
j_call: TRBJ2-3
v_call: TRBV12-2
clone_size: NA
cdr3_aa: CASRFRTVSSTDTQYF
cdr3_nt: TGTGCAAGTCGCTTTCGTACAGTCTCTAGCACAGATACGCAGTATTTT

d_call: TRBD1
j_call: TRBJ1-5
v_call: TRBV19
clone_size: few
cdr3_aa: CASSIRDRGNQPQHF
cdr3_nt: TGTGCCAGTAGTATTCGGGACAGGGGCAATCAGCCCCAGCATTTT

d_call: TRBD1
j_call: TRBJ1-1
v_call: TRBV5-1
clone_size: NA
cdr3_aa: CASSYRQGARNTEAFF
cdr3_nt: TGCGCCAGCAGCTACCGACAGGGGGCGCGGAACACTGAAGCTTTCTTT

d_call: TRBD1
j_call: TRBJ1-2
v_call: TRBV30
clone_size: NA
cdr3_aa: CAWRNRGPLPLMRYTF
cdr3_nt: TGTGCCTGGAGGAACAGGGGACCTCTCCCCCTTATGCGCTACACCTTC

d_call: NA
j_call: TRBJ2-3
v_call: TRBV5-1
clone_size: NA
cdr3_aa: CASSSNTQTDTQYF
cdr3_nt: TGCGCCAGCAGCTCGAACACACAGACAGATACGCAGTATTTT

d_call: TRBD2
j_call: TRBJ2-5
v_call: TRBV7-9
clone_size: NA
cdr3_aa: CASSSGLAGGYETQYF
cdr3_nt: TGTGCCAGCAGCTCTGGACTAGCGGGAGGCTATGAGACCCAGTACTTC

d_call: NA
j_call: TRBJ1-2
v_call: TRBV6-5
clone_size: NA
cdr3_aa: CASKQGGGYTF
cdr3_nt: TGTGCCAGCAAACAGGGTGGCGGCTACACCTTC

d_call: TRBD2
j_call: TRBJ2-7
v_call: TRBV27
clone_size: NA
cdr3_aa: CASTWTSGRAYEQYF
cdr3_nt: TGTGCCAGCACGTGGACTAGCGGGAGGGCCTACGAGCAGTACTTC

d_call: NA
j_call: TRBJ2-5
v_call: TRBV7-9
clone_size: NA
cdr3_aa: CASSLESGETQYF
cdr3_nt: TGTGCCAGCAGCTTAGAGTCCGGGGAGACCCAGTACTTC

d_call: NA
j_call: TRBJ1-1
v_call: TRBV13
clone_size: NA
cdr3_aa: CASSLFLSNTEAFF
cdr3_nt: TGTGCCAGCAGCTTATTTCTCTCGAACACTGAAGCTTTCTTT

d_call: NA
j_call: TRBJ2-5
v_call: TRBV5-1
clone_size: NA
cdr3_aa: CASSLAQETQYF
cdr3_nt: TGCGCCAGCAGCTTAGCGCAAGAGACCCAGTACTTC

d_call: NA
j_call: TRBJ1-1
v_call: TRBV25-1
clone_size: few
cdr3_aa: CASTLAWGPNTEAFF
cdr3_nt: TGTGCCAGCACCTTGGCTTGGGGCCCCAACACTGAAGCTTTCTTT

d_call: NA
j_call: TRBJ1-1
v_call: TRBV4-1
clone_size: NA
cdr3_aa: CASSHRPGGNTEAFF
cdr3_nt: TGCGCCAGCAGCCATAGACCGGGAGGGAACACTGAAGCTTTCTTT

d_call: NA
j_call: TRBJ1-2
v_call: TRBV27
clone_size: once
cdr3_aa: CASRTWQSANYGYTF
cdr3_nt: TGTGCCAGCAGAACTTGGCAGAGCGCTAACTATGGCTACACCTTC

d_call: NA
j_call: TRBJ2-7
v_call: TRBV5-4
clone_size: NA
cdr3_aa: CASSPVAGIESYEQYF
cdr3_nt: TGTGCCAGCAGCCCGGTCGCGGGGATCGAATCGTACGAGCAGTACTTC

d_call: NA
j_call: TRBJ1-3
v_call: TRBV10-3
clone_size: NA
cdr3_aa: CAISEQGGSGNTIYF
cdr3_nt: TGTGCCATCAGTGAGCAGGGAGGCTCTGGAAACACCATATATTTT

d_call: NA
j_call: TRBJ2-7
v_call: TRBV19
clone_size: NA
cdr3_aa: CASSIRLAYYEQYF
cdr3_nt: TGTGCCAGTAGTATCAGGCTGGCATACTACGAGCAGTACTTC

d_call: NA
j_call: TRBJ1-2
v_call: TRBV5-1
clone_size: NA
cdr3_aa: CASSLDNYGYPF
cdr3_nt: TGCGCCAGCAGCTTGGACAACTATGGCTACCCCTTC

d_call: NA
j_call: TRBJ1-1
v_call: TRBV7-7
clone_size: NA
cdr3_aa: CASSPRRPGTEAFF
cdr3_nt: TGTGCCAGCAGCCCACGGAGACCTGGGACTGAAGCTTTCTTT

d_call: NA
j_call: TRBJ2-2
v_call: TRBV5-6
clone_size: NA
cdr3_aa: CASSSPMAGAGELFF
cdr3_nt: TGTGCCAGCAGCTCGCCAATGGCGGGCGCCGGGGAGCTGTTTTTT

d_call: NA
j_call: TRBJ1-2
v_call: TRBV7-2
clone_size: NA
cdr3_aa: CASSPLGEGLNYGHTF
cdr3_nt: TGTGCCAGCAGCCCCCTGGGGGAGGGTTTAAATTATGGCCACACCTTC

d_call: NA
j_call: TRBJ2-3
v_call: TRBV5-6
clone_size: NA
cdr3_aa: CASSLLSTDTQYF
cdr3_nt: TGTGCCAGCAGCCTACTAAGCACAGATACGCAGTATTTT

d_call: TRBD1
j_call: TRBJ1-6
v_call: TRBV18
clone_size: NA
cdr3_aa: CASSQRDRGNNSPLHF
cdr3_nt: TGTGCCAGCTCACAGCGGGACAGGGGGAATAATTCACCCCTCCACTTT